This T cell receptor (beta chain) was observed in a study of beta chain features in type 1 diabetes (dated by TCRdb to the late 2010s). About the full investigation: No differences in mean age, gender distribution, total cell number or subset yield were found between patients and healthy donors. A total of approximately 110,000,000 sorted cells were examined across all samples, and a strong correlation was observed between cell number per subset and RNA yield. The study compared the TCRB repertoires of sorted circulating CD4+ T cell subsets in recently diagnosed type 1 diabetes patients with those in matched healthy donors. Naive and central memory subsets were obtained from all 30 or so donors, but regulatory and stem cell-like memory subsets were isolated from only 8 patients and roughly eight healthy donors.

What the authors observed across the whole study: Sequencing cDNA rather than genomic DNA could over-represent highly expressing activated cells, although activation and CD3 levels did not differ between groups. At VDJ recombination sites, patients with type 1 diabetes made fewer insertions and deleted more nucleotides, a pattern implying thymic rearrangement abnormalities. Shorter templates might be favored by PCR, yet because patient and control samples were amplified and corrected together, any such skew would affect both groups equally. Naive, central memory and regulatory TCRB repertoires appeared to be more alike among patients than among healthy donors. Because the HLA sub-analyses included only small numbers of individuals, any influence of HLA type on TCRB rearrangement was left unresolved. In all four CD4+ subsets, TCRB CDR3 length was moderately but significantly shorter in type 1 diabetes patients.

From each donor, a single peripheral blood sample of around 120 mL on average was drawn into heparinised tubes. A BD FACSAria II and a panel including CD45RO, CCR7, CD25, CD127, CD95 and CD27 were used to sort naive, central memory, regulatory and stem cell-like memory CD4+ T cells. All sorted populations exceeded 98% purity. PBMCs were separated immediately by Lymphoprep density gradient centrifugation and were stained directly, without being cultured. So that batch effects would be minimized, each experiment stained and sorted samples in pairs, pairing one healthy donor with one patient. Note on this clone: This receptor's antigen is unknown. No quality values exist for individual bases; no much larger clone is one base distant.

The High Capacity cDNA Reverse Transcription Kit was used to reverse transcribe all of the isolated RNA, meaning that expressed TCRB transcripts were what got sequenced. Naive, central memory and regulatory T cell samples underwent deep immunoSEQ sequencing, averaging about 3.5 million total reads per sample. After sorted cells were lysed in RLT buffer, RNA was extracted with DNase-treated RNeasy Micro or Mini kits, with the choice depending on cell number. To prevent cross-contamination, every cell subset was processed on its own, while patient and healthy donor samples were processed together. The immunoSEQ multiplex PCR was used to amplify TCRB sequences from cDNA, yielding 87-bp fragments that span the CDR3 region. The amplicons were sequenced using the Illumina HiSeq platform. On the study's bioinformatics: PCR bias was computationally corrected using synthetic template baselines, reads within Hamming distance 2 were collapsed, and singletons that could not be merged were discarded. By aligning reads against IMGT, V, D and J genes, CDR3 length, and insertions or deletions at six rearrangement sites were assigned. Within each subset, clonotype counts were normalized to the number of sorted cells before true diversity and Gini coefficients were calculated with the tcR R package. The overlap coefficient, calculated on TCRB nucleotide sequences, was used to measure repertoire sharing. Out-of-frame TCRB sequences from naive cells were analyzed to stand in for the pre-selection repertoire. Sourced from immuneACCESS, this table was stored by TCRdb with only in-frame sequences that have V and J called. A share of the clones is absent; for the studies checked, an unresolved V gene accounts for under half, and the remainder has no known explanation. V and J calls and clone size are given by that table; D and trimming were obtained from the DNA. This sample comprises 200,000 to 250,000 clones, approximately 15% of them detected only once. Roughly 0.019% of the sample goes to the ten largest clones.

V gives up 1 base and J gives up 2 bases, and the segment between their germline ends measures 11 bases. Sequences SGHAT (CDR1) and FQNNGV (CDR2) are obtained from the germline V gene. The CDR3 runs 16 residues from the cysteine to the phenylalanine. Only the CDR3 DNA is retained, 48 bases long and in frame from the first base. The V gene is TRBV11-2 and the J gene is TRBJ2-2; a weak D assignment points to TRBD1 (5 bases agree). Sequences were obtained from naive CD4+ T cells from blood. The sample's cell subset or site label is to be understood as: true naive CD4+ T cells. The source is a man aged 25-45 years with type 1 diabetes. In nucleotide form, the sequence is TGTGCCAGCAGCTTAGTAAGGGGCGATAACACCGGGGAGCTGTTTTTT. Its protein product is CASSLVRGDNTGELFF.